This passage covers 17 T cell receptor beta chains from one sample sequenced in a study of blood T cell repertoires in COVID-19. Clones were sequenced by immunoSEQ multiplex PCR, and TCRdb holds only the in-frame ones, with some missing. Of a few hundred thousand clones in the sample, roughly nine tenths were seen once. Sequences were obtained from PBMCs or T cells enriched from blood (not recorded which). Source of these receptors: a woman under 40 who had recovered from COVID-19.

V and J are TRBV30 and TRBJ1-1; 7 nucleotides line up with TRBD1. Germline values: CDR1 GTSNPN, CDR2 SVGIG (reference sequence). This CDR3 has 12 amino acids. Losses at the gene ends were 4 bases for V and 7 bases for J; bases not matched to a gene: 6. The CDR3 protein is CAWNQGQVEAFF. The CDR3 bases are TGTGCCTGGAACCAAGGACAGGTTGAAGCTTTCTTT.

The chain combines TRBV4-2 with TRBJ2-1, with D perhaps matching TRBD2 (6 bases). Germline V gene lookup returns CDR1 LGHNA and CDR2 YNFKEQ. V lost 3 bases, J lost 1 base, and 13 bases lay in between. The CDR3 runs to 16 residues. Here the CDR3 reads CASSQKGTPSYNEQFF. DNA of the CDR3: TGTGCCAGCAGCCAGAAGGGGACTCCGTCCTACAATGAGCAGTTCTTC.

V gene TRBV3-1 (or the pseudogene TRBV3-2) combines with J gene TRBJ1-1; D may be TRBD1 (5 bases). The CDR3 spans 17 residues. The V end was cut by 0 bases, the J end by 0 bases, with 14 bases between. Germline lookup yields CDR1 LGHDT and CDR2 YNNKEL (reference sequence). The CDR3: CASSQDSGGALNTEAFF. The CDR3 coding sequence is TGTGCCAGCAGCCAAGATTCGGGAGGGGCCCTGAACACTGAAGCTTTCTTT.

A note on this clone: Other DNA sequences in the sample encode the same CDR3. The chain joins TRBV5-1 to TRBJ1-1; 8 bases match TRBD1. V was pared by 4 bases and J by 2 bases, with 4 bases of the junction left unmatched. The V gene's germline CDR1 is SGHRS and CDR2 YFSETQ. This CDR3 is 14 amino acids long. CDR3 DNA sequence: TGCGCCAGCAGCATCGGACAGGGTAACACTGAAGCTTTCTTT. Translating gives CASSIGQGNTEAFF.

The CDR3 DNA is TGTGCCAGCAGCTTAGAATTGCAGTCCTATGGCTACACCTTC. The encoded protein is CASSLELQSYGYTF. J is TRBJ1-2 and V is TRBV7-8; D gene unclear. Between the trimmed V and J ends, which lost 1 base and 4 bases, there was a span of 10 bases. The CDR3 totals 14 residues. The germline gives CDR1 SGHVS, CDR2 FQNEAQ.

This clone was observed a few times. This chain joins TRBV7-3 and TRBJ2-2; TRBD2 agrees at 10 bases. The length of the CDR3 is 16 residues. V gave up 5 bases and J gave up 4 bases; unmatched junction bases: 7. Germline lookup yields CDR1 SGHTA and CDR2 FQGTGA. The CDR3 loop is CASSLLAGEGTGELFF. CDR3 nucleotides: TGTGCCAGCAGCCTTCTAGCGGGGGAGGGCACCGGGGAGCTGTTTTTT.

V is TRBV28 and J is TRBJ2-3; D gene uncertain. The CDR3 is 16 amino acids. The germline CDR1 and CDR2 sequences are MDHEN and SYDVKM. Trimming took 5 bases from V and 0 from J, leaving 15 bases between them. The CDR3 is CASSLRYALSTDTQYF. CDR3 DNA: TGTGCCAGCAGTCTAAGATATGCCCTCAGCACAGATACGCAGTATTTT.

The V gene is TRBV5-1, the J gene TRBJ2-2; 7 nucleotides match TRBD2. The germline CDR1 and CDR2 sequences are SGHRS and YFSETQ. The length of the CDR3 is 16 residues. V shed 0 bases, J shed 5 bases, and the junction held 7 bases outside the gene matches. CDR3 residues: CASSLGPGLTTGELFF. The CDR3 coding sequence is TGCGCCAGCAGCTTGGGACCGGGACTAACTACCGGGGAGCTGTTTTTT.

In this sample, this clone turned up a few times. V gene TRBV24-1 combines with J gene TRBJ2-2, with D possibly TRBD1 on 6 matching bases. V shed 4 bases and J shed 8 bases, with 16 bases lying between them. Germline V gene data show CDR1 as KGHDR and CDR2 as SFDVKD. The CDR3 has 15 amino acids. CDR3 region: CATSDSTQGRGELFF. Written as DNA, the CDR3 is TGTGCCACCAGTGACTCTACACAGGGTCGGGGGGAGCTGTTTTTT.

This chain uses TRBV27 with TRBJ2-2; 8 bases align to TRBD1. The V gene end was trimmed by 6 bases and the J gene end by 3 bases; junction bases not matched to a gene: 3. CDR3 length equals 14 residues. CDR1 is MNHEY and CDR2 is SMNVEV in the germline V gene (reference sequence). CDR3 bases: TGTGCCAGCAGGACAGGGGTCTACACCGGGGAGCTGTTTTTT. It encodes CASRTGVYTGELFF.

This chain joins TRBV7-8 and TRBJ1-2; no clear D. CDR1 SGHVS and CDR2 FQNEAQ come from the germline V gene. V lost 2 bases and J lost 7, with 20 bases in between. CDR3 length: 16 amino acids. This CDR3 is CASSLPPAGAAGGYTF. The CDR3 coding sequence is TGTGCCAGCAGCTTACCCCCAGCGGGCGCGGCGGGTGGCTACACCTTC.

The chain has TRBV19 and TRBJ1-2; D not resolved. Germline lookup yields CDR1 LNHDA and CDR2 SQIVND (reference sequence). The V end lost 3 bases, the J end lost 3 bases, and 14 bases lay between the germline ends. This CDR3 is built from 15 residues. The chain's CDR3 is CASSMVPTRDYGYTF. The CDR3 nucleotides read TGTGCCAGTAGTATGGTACCCACCCGGGACTATGGCTACACCTTC.

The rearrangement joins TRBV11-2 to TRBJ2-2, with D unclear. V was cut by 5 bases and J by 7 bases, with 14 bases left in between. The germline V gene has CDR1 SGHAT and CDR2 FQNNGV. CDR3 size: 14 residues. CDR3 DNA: TGTGCCAGCAGCCCGACCGAGTCAGGCGGGGAGCTGTTTTTT. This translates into CASSPTESGGELFF.

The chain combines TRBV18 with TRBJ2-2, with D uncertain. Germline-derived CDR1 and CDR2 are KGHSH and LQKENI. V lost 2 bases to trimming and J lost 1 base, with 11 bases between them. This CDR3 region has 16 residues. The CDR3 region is CASSPILAENTGELFF. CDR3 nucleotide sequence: TGTGCCAGCTCACCAATTCTGGCAGAGAACACCGGGGAGCTGTTTTTT.

CDR3 region: CASSSSPENTEAFF. CDR3 coding DNA: TGTGCCAGCAGCTCCTCCCCAGAAAACACTGAAGCTTTCTTT. This sequence joins TRBV5-6 and TRBJ1-1; D gene ambiguous. In germline, CDR1 is SGHDT, CDR2 YYEEEE. The CDR3 consists of 14 residues. Trimming removed 3 bases from V and 2 bases from J, with 11 bases in between.

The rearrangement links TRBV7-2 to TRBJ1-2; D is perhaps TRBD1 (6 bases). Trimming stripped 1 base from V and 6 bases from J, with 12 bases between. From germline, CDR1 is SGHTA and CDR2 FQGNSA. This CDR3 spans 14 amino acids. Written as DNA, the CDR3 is TGTGCCAGCAGCTTAGGAACAGGGAGAGATGGCTACACCTTC. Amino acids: CASSLGTGRDGYTF.

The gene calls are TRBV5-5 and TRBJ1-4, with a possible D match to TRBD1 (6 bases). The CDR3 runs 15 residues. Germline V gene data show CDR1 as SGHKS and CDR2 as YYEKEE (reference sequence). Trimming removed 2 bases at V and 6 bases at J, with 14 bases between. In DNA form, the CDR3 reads TGTGCCAGCAGCTTCATCGGGGGGCAGGATGAAAAACTGTTTTTT. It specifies CASSFIGGQDEKLFF. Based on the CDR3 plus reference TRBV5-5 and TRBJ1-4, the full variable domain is DAGVTQSPTHLIKTRGQQVTLRCSPISGHKSVSWYQQVLGQGPQFIFQYYEKEERGRGNFPDRFSARQFPNYSSELNVNALLLGDSALYLCASSFIGGQDEKLFFGSGTQLSVL.